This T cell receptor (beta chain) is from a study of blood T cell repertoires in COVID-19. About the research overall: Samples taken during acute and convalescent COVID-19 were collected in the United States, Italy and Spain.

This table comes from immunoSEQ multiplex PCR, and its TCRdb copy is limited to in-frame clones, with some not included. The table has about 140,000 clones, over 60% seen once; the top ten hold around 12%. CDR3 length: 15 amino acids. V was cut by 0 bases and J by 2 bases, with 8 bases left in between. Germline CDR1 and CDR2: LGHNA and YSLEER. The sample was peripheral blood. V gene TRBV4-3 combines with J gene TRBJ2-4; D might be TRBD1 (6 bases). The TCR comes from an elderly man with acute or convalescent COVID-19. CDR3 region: CASSQDRGSKNIQYF. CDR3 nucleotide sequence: TGCGCCAGCAGCCAAGACAGGGGATCCAAAAACATTCAGTACTTC.